This T cell receptor (beta chain) derives from a study of T cell changes during pregnancy in multiple sclerosis. The method was immunoSEQ multiplex PCR; TCRdb's version includes in-frame clones alone and lacks a portion of them. The table has approximately 100,000 clones, just over 90% seen once. This clone was found once. Germline V gives CDR1 SEHNR, CDR2 FQNEAQ (reference sequence). CDR3 size: 14 residues. The V and J ends lost 0 bases and 7 bases respectively, with 12 bases between them. The V gene is TRBV7-9, the J gene TRBJ1-1, with TRBD1 as a possible D gene (5 bases). The specimen comprised peripheral blood, sampled after pregnancy. This receptor was identified in a female donor in good health, enrolled as a control in a pregnancy study. CDR3 nucleotides: TGTGCCAGCAGCTTAGCCGAAGGGGAGGTTGAAGCTTTCTTT. It encodes CASSLAEGEVEAFF.